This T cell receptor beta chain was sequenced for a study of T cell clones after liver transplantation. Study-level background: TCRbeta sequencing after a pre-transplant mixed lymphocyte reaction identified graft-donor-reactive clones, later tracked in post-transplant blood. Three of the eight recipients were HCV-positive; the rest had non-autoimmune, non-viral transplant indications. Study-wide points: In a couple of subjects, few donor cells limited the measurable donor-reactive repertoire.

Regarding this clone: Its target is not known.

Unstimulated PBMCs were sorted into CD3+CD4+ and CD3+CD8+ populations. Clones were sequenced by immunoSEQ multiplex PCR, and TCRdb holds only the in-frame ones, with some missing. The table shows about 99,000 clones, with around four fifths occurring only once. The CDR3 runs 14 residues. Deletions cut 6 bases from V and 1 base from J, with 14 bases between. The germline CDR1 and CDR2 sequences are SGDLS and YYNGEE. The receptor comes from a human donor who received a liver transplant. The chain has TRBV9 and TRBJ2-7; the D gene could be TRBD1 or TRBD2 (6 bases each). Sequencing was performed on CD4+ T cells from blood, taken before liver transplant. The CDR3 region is CASTPTGTSYEQYF. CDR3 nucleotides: TGTGCCAGCACTCCTACAGGGACTTCCTACGAGCAGTACTTC.